This T cell receptor beta chain derives from a study of OX40 agonist ivuxolimab in advanced cancers. Study in general: Given to patients was ivuxolimab, an agonistic anti-OX40 (CD134) antibody. A diagnosis of hepatocellular carcinoma, melanoma, renal cell or head and neck cancer was present in dose-escalation patients. Findings and caveats of the study: The study found that CD8+ T cells averaged more expanded clones than CD4+.

As for this clone: What it recognizes is unknown.

Only in-frame clones appear in the TCRdb table, and some are missing; sequencing was by immunoSEQ multiplex PCR. Here the sample spans more than 55,000 clones, over 75% being singletons. Between the trimmed V and J ends, which lost 2 bases and 9 bases, there was a span of 11 bases. CDR3 length equals 14 residues. CDR1 and CDR2 from the germline V gene are SNHLY and FYNNEI. The sequencing here drew on CD4+ or CD8+ T cells sorted from blood, taken in a trial of the OX40 agonist ivuxolimab. The source of this sequence is an adult with an advanced solid tumor such as melanoma, head and neck, liver or kidney cancer. The V call is TRBV2, the J call TRBJ1-6; tentative D call: TRBD1 (6 bases). This chain's CDR3 is CASSEWGARSPLHF. CDR3 in DNA: TGTGCCAGCAGTGAATGGGGGGCTCGTTCACCCCTCCACTTT.